This TCR beta chain was found in a study of glioma-infiltrating T cells after dendritic cell vaccination. Across the study: Dendritic cell vaccine was injected intradermally three times, biweekly.

Study-level results: Complete blood and tumor specimen sets were limited to few patients.

Libraries were prepared by immunoSEQ multiplex PCR; TCRdb keeps only in-frame clonotypes and omits some of them. Of approximately 50,000 clones listed, approximately 87% were seen once; the top ten hold roughly 8.5%. The CDR3 is made up of 17 amino acids. Germline-derived CDR1 and CDR2 are LGHNA and YSLEER. After removal of 0 bases from V and 0 bases from J, the junction contained 2 bases not matched to a gene. The time point denotes: after dendritic cell vaccination, including at tumor progression/relapse. All glioblastoma patients lacked an isocitrate dehydrogenase mutation. With regard to this clone: Its matching antigen is unknown.

V gene TRBV4-3 combines with J gene TRBJ2-1; 10 nucleotides line up with TRBD2. The sequenced sample was blood, obtained after dendritic cell vaccination. The sequence came from a human donor with glioblastoma. CDR3 in DNA: TGCGCCAGCAGCCAAGATAGCGGGGGGACCTCCTACAATGAGCAGTTCTTC. Amino acid sequence: CASSQDSGGTSYNEQFF.